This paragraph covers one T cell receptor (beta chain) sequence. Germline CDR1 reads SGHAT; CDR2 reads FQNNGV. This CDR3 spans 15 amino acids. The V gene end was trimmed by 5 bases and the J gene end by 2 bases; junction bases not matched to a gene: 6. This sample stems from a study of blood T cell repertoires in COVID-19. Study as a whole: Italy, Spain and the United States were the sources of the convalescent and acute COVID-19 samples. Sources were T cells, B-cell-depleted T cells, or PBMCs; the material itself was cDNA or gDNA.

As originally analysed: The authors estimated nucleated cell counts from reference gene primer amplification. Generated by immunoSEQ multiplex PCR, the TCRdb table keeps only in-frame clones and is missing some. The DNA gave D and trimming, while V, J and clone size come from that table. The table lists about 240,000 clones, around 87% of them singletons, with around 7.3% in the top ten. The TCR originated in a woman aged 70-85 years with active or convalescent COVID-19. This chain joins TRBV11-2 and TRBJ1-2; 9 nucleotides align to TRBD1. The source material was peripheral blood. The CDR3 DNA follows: TGTGCCAGCAGCACTACAGGGGGCTGGAACTATGGCTACACCTTC. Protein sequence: CASSTTGGWNYGYTF. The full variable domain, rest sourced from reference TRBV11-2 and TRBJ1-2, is EAGVAQSPRYKIIEKRQSVAFWCNPISGHATLYWYQQILGQGPKLLIQFQNNGVVDDSQLPKDRFSAERLKGVDSTLKIQPAKLEDSAVYLCASSTTGGWNYGYTFGSGTRLTVV.